The clone carrying this TCR beta chain was seen repeatedly, ten times or more. Antigen specificity is unknown. Within the library, unique molecular identifiers were attached to each individual cDNA molecule. In the study's own analysis: Counting gave a median of around 90,000 TCRs per sample, with values ranging from 23,224 to 690,600. Via MiXCR, TCRdb re-called the 5' RACE reads, giving one row per CDR3 protein. The V and J calls were determined by TCRdb, not by the authors. The sample holds 110,000 or so distinct CDR3 sequences, approximately 20% seen once. The data belong to a study of human T cells and chemical hapten exposure. About the study: From small differences in pooled library volume came most of the variation in per-sample TCR yields.

Study-level points and caveats: DPC sensitization did not alter TCRs above 1 in 1000 frequency.

Extraction yielded total RNA from whole blood (unfractionated). This clonotype originated in a human donor in good health.

Here the CDR3 DNA reads TGCAGTGCCGGAACCCGGGACAGCGCCTACAATGAGCAGTTCTTC. Protein product: CSAGTRDSAYNEQFF. The J gene is TRBJ2-1, the V gene TRBV20-1; 7 nucleotides line up with TRBD1. The CDR3 loop spans 15 amino acids. J gave up 2 bases and V 6 bases, and 10 bases lay outside the gene matches. Per germline, CDR1 DFQATT and CDR2 SNEGSKA (reference sequence).